This T cell receptor beta chain was found in a study of cytomegalovirus exposure and HLA in healthy donors listed by TCRdb under 2017. Concerning the study at large: An earlier analysis of about 530 of the donors reported around 280 Gb of sequence data and 100 million to 120 million unique TCR beta sequences obtained from approximately 180 million T cells. About 280 gigabases of sequencing data and some 85 million unique TCR sequences were included in an early release covering 500 to 750 HLA-typed donors. The genetic ancestry cluster associated with self-reported Caucasian donors included 65% to 90% of the roughly 380 genotyped donors. The aim of the study was to test whether cataloging public T cell receptors could identify signatures of past pathogen exposure. The study profiled the T cell repertoires of approximately 700 subjects by immunosequencing and related them to cytomegalovirus serostatus. In addition to the first cohort of 500 to 850 subjects, a separate validation cohort of 120 different subjects was used. High-throughput TCR immunosequencing, statistical association of individual TCRs with disease status, and machine learning were combined to predict cytomegalovirus infection status. To study patterns of TCR occurrence, a later analysis re-analyzed previously published TCR beta repertoires from 500 to 850 donors and added high-resolution HLA genotyping. Rather than drawing on any new phenotypic data, the later analysis identified candidate immune exposures from TCR beta sequences and the way those sequences occurred across donors. To decide whether each TCR beta V gene segment behaved as functional or pseudogenic, an earlier analysis of some 600 of the donors relied on high-throughput TCR beta sequencing. Donor age, sex, ethnicity and CMV serostatus were compiled alongside the repertoire data. A later genetic analysis took genome-wide SNP genotypes for about 55% of the roughly 670 donors and used that subset as a discovery cohort. Every repertoire in the discovery cohort had been generated on one and the same sequencing platform. HLA typing included class I and class II loci at four-digit resolution. The number of donors typed differed by locus, with roughly 629-640 for A, B, C, DRB1 and DQB1, over 500 for DQA1, some 570 for DPA1, and roughly 450 for DPB1. Five DR-DQ haplotypes were treated as single units for association and clustering because of strong linkage in the cohort. Among approximately 370 genotyped donors of the cohort, an average of approximately 200,000 unique TCR beta nucleotide sequences was sequenced per donor, of which about 19% were non-productive.

Libraries were prepared through the immunoSEQ multiplex PCR assay. A mixture of 60 forward primers for TCR Vbeta segments and 13 reverse primers for TCR Jbeta segments was used in the multiplex PCR. A multiplex PCR assay on genomic DNA amplified the CDR3 region of rearranged TCR beta genes. Amplified TCR beta libraries were sequenced as 87-base-pair reads on the Illumina HiSeq System. Processing in the source paper ran as follows. In a later analysis, some 80 million unique TCR beta chains were counted across the approximately 670 repertoires, and around 10 million of these chains were shared by at least two donors. To remove PCR and sequencing errors, raw reads were error-corrected and collapsed into unique sequences using a nearest-neighbor algorithm that merged closely related sequences. Alignment of CDR3 sequences to IMGT reference sequences was used to assign V, D and J gene segments. Each retained sequence needed at least a six-nucleotide match to both a V gene segment and a J gene segment. A rearrangement counted as productive if the CDR3 had no stop codons and remained in frame with V and J, and every other rearrangement counted as non-productive. Following IMGT convention, CDR3 was defined as the stretch from the second conserved V-encoded cysteine to the conserved J-encoded phenylalanine. In an earlier analysis of around 600 of the donors, sequences lacking an unambiguous match to a single V gene segment were excluded. An earlier analysis of approximately 590 of the donors classified V segments as functional when productive rearrangements were above 56.7% and as segregating when the standard deviation between donors was above 5%. A statistical classification framework was built for diagnosing cytomegalovirus status from the catalog of TCR beta chain sequences. A later analysis assigned V and J genes by comparing TCR nucleotide sequences with IMGT/GENE-DB human TR gene sequences. The TCRdist pipeline was used in a later analysis to assign CDR3 sequences and most-parsimonious VDJ recombination scenarios. In a later analysis, each TCR beta chain was defined by its CDR3 amino acid sequence together with its V-gene family, and reads without a unique V-gene family were excluded. To address suspected cross-contamination and a sequencing artifact, a later analysis removed roughly 640 highly shared, low-generation-probability nucleotide sequences. A later analysis calculated a clonal expansion index for each public chain from normalized within-repertoire ranks of inferred template counts. In a later analysis, generation probabilities were computed with a VDJ recombination model fitted to out-of-frame rearrangements, and the resulting probabilities were checked against IGoR. A later analysis scored TCR-TCR, TCR-HLA and TCR-CMV co-occurrence with hypergeometric tests, applying a repertoire-size bias correction to TCR pairs. In a later analysis, false discovery rates were estimated by permuting HLA or CMV assignments 20 times. In a later analysis, co-occurring TCRs were grouped using DBSCAN, and TCRdist sequence similarity was added for clustering within HLA-allele-positive subsets. Co-occurrence clustering excluded repertoires with fewer than 30,000 or more than 120,000 public chains, plus five with anomalous nucleotide sharing. The source is immuneACCESS, and TCRdb retained only in-frame sequences with V and J called. Part of the clones is not carried over; for the studies checked, unresolved V genes explain less than half of this, and the remainder is unexplained. Clone size and V and J calls were adopted from that table, with D and trimming inferred from the DNA. This sample has about 110,000 clones in its table, and more than 65% of those were observed once. The ten top clones hold more than 2.5% of the sample.

Remarks on this clone: The specificity of this receptor is unknown. Qualities for individual bases were not recorded, and no much larger clone is one base off.

Broad study findings and their caveats: The study gave a list of 150 to 200 TCR beta chains associated with cytomegalovirus. It was suggested by the authors that the approach could potentially be generalized to other disease states and immunological phenotypes. A later analysis found that TCR association rates varied across HLA loci, with DRB1 alleles showing the most associated TCRs and HLA-C alleles the fewest. An earlier analysis of approximately 500 of the donors showed that most TCR beta V segments appeared in productive rearrangements either about 90% or about 30% of the time, which broadly matched IMGT annotations. A further reported finding was that TCR beta sequences accurately predicted the HLA-A and HLA-B alleles for most subjects in the first cohort. Because counts were too low, around 17 rarely observed V segments, including chromosome 9 orphons, were left out of the earlier analysis of about 620 of the donors. In a later genetic analysis, a missense DCLRE1C variant was associated with V-gene and J-gene trimming of TCR beta chains, and the association was replicated in an independent cohort. A later analysis found that most CMV-associated TCR beta chains appeared HLA-restricted, with HLA associations seemingly driven largely by CMV exposure. A cluster of highly shared sequence variants was judged likely to be a technical artifact of the sequencing pipeline. In a later genetic analysis, fewer N-insertions in productive TCRs were reported among donors in an Asian-associated ancestry cluster than the roughly 670-donor mean. In vitro tests confirmed that a few of the cytomegalovirus-associated TCR beta chains recognize cytomegalovirus antigens. In a later analysis, HLA-associated TCR beta chains showed more clonal expansion and lower generation probabilities than non-associated chains that were equally common. Roughly uniform sequencing depth across donors was assumed in presence/absence analyses, although this assumption may not hold. In both the original and validation cohorts, the classifier was reported to diagnose cytomegalovirus status with high specificity and sensitivity. Some IMGT-functional V segments, including TRBV6-2 and TRBV6-3, could not be distinguished by the 87-base-pair reads and were therefore excluded. According to a later analysis, parvovirus B19, influenza, CMV and Epstein-Barr virus appeared linked to several top co-occurrence clusters. This cohort had only TCR beta chains sequenced, and the lack of alpha or paired-chain data limited which features could be detected. Immune exposure information for the cohort was limited to CMV serostatus. When HLA alleles, especially DR and DQ, strongly co-occurred, attributing TCR associations to individual alleles was difficult. Correlated functional status among segregating V segments might reflect linkage disequilibrium, but an unknown experimental factor could not be ruled out. In a later analysis, around 17,000 TCR beta sequences were associated with specific HLA alleles at a false discovery rate of 0.05. Across donors, most TCR sequences were observed very rarely, whereas some public TCRs were present in many individuals. Because HLA typing was missing for some donors at each locus, association tests included only the typed subset.

V was cut back by 6 bases and J by 4 bases, leaving a gap of 22 bases between them. Looking up the germline V gene yields CDR1 SGHAT and CDR2 FQNNGV. Including cysteine and phenylalanine, the CDR3 has 16 amino acids. The sequence is cut down to CDR3 DNA, 48 bases in frame from base 1. The cohort comprised 670 or so healthy bone marrow donors. At the time of sampling, all cohort members were nominally healthy, though unrecorded immune exposures were likely present. The donor was CMV seronegative and was included in the group of several hundred seronegative cohort members. A peripheral blood sample was provided by each donor, and peripheral blood mononuclear cells were used for TCR beta sequencing. The Qiagen DNeasy Blood Extraction Kit was used to extract genomic DNA from the blood cell samples.

The sequence derives from a man between 25 and 39 years old in good health and CMV-seronegative. Here the chain combines TRBV11-2 and TRBJ2-7; the D gene is perhaps TRBD1, from 6 matching bases. The sample comprised PBMCs. This receptor carries the CDR3 CASRKLQGTNAYEQYF. The bases read TGTGCCAGCAGGAAATTACAGGGAACCAATGCATACGAGCAGTACTTC.